A selection of T cell receptor beta chains follows, all from one sample in a study of T cells in Graves' hyperthyroidism and ophthalmopathy. Each CDR3 protein gets one entry after TCRdb re-called the multiplex PCR reads with MiXCR. The data show roughly 510,000 distinct CDR3 sequences, around 20% seen once. The specimen sequenced was blood. The receptors were gathered from a man aged 18 to 29 with Graves' hyperthyroidism. CDR3s include the opening cysteine and the closing phenylalanine or tryptophan. A D gene is named only where the DNA matches it firmly. Expanded clones get a size class; other rows say once, few or many, or leave the size out.

CDR3nt: TGTGCCAGCAGTCGAATCCGAGTGGGACACACCGGGGAGCTGTTTTTT
CDR3aa: CASSRIRVGHTGELFF
len: 16
d_gene: -
j_gene: TRBJ2-2
v_gene: TRBV28
abundance: -

CDR3nt: TGTGCCAGCAGTTACCCGGCAGGGGGTACCAACACCATATATTTT
CDR3aa: CASSYPAGGTNTIYF
len: 15
d_gene: TRBD1
j_gene: TRBJ1-3
v_gene: TRBV6-5
abundance: few

CDR3nt: TGTGCCAGCAGTTCAGGGACATCGAACACCGGGGAGCTGTTTTTT
CDR3aa: CASSSGTSNTGELFF
len: 15
d_gene: -
j_gene: TRBJ2-2
v_gene: TRBV12-3/TRBV12-4
abundance: many

CDR3nt: TGTGCCAGCTCACCACAGAGGACAGGGGGCTTTCAAGAGACCCAGTACTTC
CDR3aa: CASSPQRTGGFQETQYF
len: 17
d_gene: TRBD1
j_gene: TRBJ2-5
v_gene: TRBV18
abundance: many

CDR3nt: TGTGCCAGCAGGACTGGGACACCTAATCAGCCCCAGCATTTT
CDR3aa: CASRTGTPNQPQHF
len: 14
d_gene: -
j_gene: TRBJ1-5
v_gene: TRBV28
abundance: many

CDR3nt: TGCGCCAGCAGCCAACGACCGACAGGGAATTATTATGGCTACACCTTC
CDR3aa: CASSQRPTGNYYGYTF
len: 16
d_gene: TRBD1
j_gene: TRBJ1-2
v_gene: TRBV4-1
abundance: -

CDR3nt: TGTGCCAGCTCACCCCAGGGAACCGAGCAGTACTTC
CDR3aa: CASSPQGTEQYF
len: 12
d_gene: -
j_gene: TRBJ2-7
v_gene: TRBV18
abundance: many

CDR3nt: TGCGCCAGCAGCCCGAGGGACCTGAACACTGAAGCTTTCTTT
CDR3aa: CASSPRDLNTEAFF
len: 14
d_gene: -
j_gene: TRBJ1-1
v_gene: TRBV5-1
abundance: few

CDR3nt: TGTGCCAGCAGTTTCACAGGGGGCTCTGAAGCTTTCTTT
CDR3aa: CASSFTGGSEAFF
len: 13
d_gene: TRBD1
j_gene: TRBJ1-1
v_gene: TRBV12-3/TRBV12-4
abundance: once

CDR3nt: TGTGCCAGCAGTGGTCTTTTTGGACCGAGGTTATCGGGTGAAGCTTTCTTT
CDR3aa: CASSGLFGPRLSGEAFF
len: 17
d_gene: -
j_gene: TRBJ1-1
v_gene: TRBV6-1
abundance: many

CDR3nt: TGCGCCAGCAGACGGGACAGCTCGGGGGCCAAAAACATTCAGTACTTC
CDR3aa: CASRRDSSGAKNIQYF
len: 16
d_gene: TRBD1
j_gene: TRBJ2-4
v_gene: TRBV5-1
abundance: -

CDR3nt: TGTGCCAGCAGCCGACCGGGACAGGGGGTGGACGGGGAGCTGTTTTTT
CDR3aa: CASSRPGQGVDGELFF
len: 16
d_gene: TRBD1
j_gene: TRBJ2-2
v_gene: TRBV11-2
abundance: -

CDR3nt: TGTGCCAGCAGCTTAGGGACAGCCTACTACGAGCAGTACTTC
CDR3aa: CASSLGTAYYEQYF
len: 14
d_gene: -
j_gene: TRBJ2-7
v_gene: TRBV7-8
abundance: many

CDR3nt: TGTGCCAGCAGTTTAGGGGAGGCGGGGGGCTACACCTTC
CDR3aa: CASSLGEAGGYTF
len: 13
d_gene: -
j_gene: TRBJ1-2
v_gene: TRBV12-3/TRBV12-4
abundance: many

CDR3nt: TGTGCCACCAGTGATTTGCCGGCTGAAGCTTTCTTT
CDR3aa: CATSDLPAEAFF
len: 12
d_gene: -
j_gene: TRBJ1-1
v_gene: TRBV24-1
abundance: many

CDR3nt: TGCGCCAGCAGAAGGATCCAGTACTTC
CDR3aa: CASRRIQYF
len: 9
d_gene: -
j_gene: TRBJ2-5
v_gene: TRBV5-1
abundance: few

CDR3nt: TGTGCCAGCAGAACAAGGGGGAGCAACGAGCAGTACTTC
CDR3aa: CASRTRGSNEQYF
len: 13
d_gene: -
j_gene: TRBJ2-7
v_gene: TRBV28
abundance: -

CDR3nt: TGCGCCAGCAGCCAAGGGCCCCAACCGGGACAGGGGAGGATTCAGCCCCAGCATTTT
CDR3aa: CASSQGPQPGQGRIQPQHF
len: 19
d_gene: TRBD1
j_gene: TRBJ1-5
v_gene: TRBV4-1
abundance: many

CDR3nt: TGTGCCAGCAGTCACTCCAGTCGGGGGCTGGATGGCTACACCTTC
CDR3aa: CASSHSSRGLDGYTF
len: 15
d_gene: -
j_gene: TRBJ1-2
v_gene: TRBV27
abundance: -

CDR3nt: TGTGCCAGCAGCTTAAAAGGGGCGAGCACTGAAGCTTTCTTT
CDR3aa: CASSLKGASTEAFF
len: 14
d_gene: -
j_gene: TRBJ1-1
v_gene: TRBV7-8
abundance: many

CDR3nt: TGTGCCAGCAGGTTCATAACAGGGGGTCACGAAGCTTTCTTT
CDR3aa: CASRFITGGHEAFF
len: 14
d_gene: TRBD1
j_gene: TRBJ1-1
v_gene: TRBV28
abundance: many

CDR3nt: TGTGCCAGTAGTACCGGACAGGTGCTCGAGCAGTACTTC
CDR3aa: CASSTGQVLEQYF
len: 13
d_gene: TRBD1
j_gene: TRBJ2-7
v_gene: TRBV19
abundance: -